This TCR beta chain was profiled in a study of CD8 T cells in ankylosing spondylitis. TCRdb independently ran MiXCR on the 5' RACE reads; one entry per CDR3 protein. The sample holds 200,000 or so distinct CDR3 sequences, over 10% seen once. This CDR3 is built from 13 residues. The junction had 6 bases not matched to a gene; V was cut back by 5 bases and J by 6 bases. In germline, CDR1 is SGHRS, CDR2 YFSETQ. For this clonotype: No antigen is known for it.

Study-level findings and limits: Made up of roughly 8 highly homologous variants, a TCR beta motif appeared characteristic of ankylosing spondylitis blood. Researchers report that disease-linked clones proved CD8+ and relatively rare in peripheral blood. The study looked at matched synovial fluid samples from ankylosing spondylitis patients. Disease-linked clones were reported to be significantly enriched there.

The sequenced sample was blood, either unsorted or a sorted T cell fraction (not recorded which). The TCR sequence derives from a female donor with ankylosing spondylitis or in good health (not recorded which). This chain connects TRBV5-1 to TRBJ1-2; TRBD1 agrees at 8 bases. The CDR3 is CASRTGQGDGYTF. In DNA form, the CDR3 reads TGCGCCAGCAGGACAGGACAGGGTGATGGCTACACCTTC. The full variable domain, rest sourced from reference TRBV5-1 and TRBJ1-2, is KAGVTQTPRYLIKTRGQQVTLSCSPISGHRSVSWYQQTPGQGLQFLFEYFSETQRNKGNFPGRFSGRQFSNSRSEMNVSTLELGDSALYLCASRTGQGDGYTFGSGTRLTVV.